This T cell receptor beta chain is from a study of blood T cells in healthy people across ages. V dropped 4 bases and J dropped 3; count of bases not matched to a gene: 15. Germline V gene data show CDR1 as SNHLY and CDR2 as FYNNEI. The CDR3 is made up of 18 amino acids. Sample-barcoded 5' priming and a J-beta primer mix drove a second PCR of about 7 to 11 cycles. TCRdb reprocessed the 5' RACE reads with MiXCR, giving one entry per CDR3 protein. Of approximately 730,000 distinct CDR3 sequences in the sample, 53% are singletons; the top ten hold approximately 40%. Sequences were obtained from blood. This receptor was taken from a man older than 75 in good health. The V and J genes are TRBV2 and TRBJ2-3; 8 bases match TRBD2. CDR3 region: CASSGGLRSGTWTDTQYF. CDR3 DNA sequence: TGTGCCAGCAGTGGTGGTTTGCGTAGCGGGACTTGGACAGATACGCAGTATTTT.